Sequencing of this TCR beta chain was carried out in a study of blood T cell repertoires in COVID-19. Across the study: Sites across the United States, Italy and Spain contributed samples from acute and convalescent COVID-19. In each case, the material was cDNA or gDNA derived from T cells, B-cell-depleted T cells, or PBMCs.

Assay used: immunoSEQ multiplex PCR; TCRdb lists only in-frame clones, some missing. The sample consists of some 180,000 clones, around four fifths of them appearing once. The CDR3 runs to 13 residues. The V end lost 1 base, the J end lost 8 bases, and 11 bases lay between the germline ends. Germline CDR1 reads SGHTA; CDR2 reads FQGNSA. Sequences were obtained from peripheral blood. The TCR sequence derives from a woman older than 75 with COVID-19, enrolled during active disease. The chain has TRBV7-2 and TRBJ1-2; D not resolved. The CDR3 DNA reads as TGTGCCAGCAGCTTAGGGCGGGGTTACGGCTACACCTTC. This translates into CASSLGRGYGYTF.